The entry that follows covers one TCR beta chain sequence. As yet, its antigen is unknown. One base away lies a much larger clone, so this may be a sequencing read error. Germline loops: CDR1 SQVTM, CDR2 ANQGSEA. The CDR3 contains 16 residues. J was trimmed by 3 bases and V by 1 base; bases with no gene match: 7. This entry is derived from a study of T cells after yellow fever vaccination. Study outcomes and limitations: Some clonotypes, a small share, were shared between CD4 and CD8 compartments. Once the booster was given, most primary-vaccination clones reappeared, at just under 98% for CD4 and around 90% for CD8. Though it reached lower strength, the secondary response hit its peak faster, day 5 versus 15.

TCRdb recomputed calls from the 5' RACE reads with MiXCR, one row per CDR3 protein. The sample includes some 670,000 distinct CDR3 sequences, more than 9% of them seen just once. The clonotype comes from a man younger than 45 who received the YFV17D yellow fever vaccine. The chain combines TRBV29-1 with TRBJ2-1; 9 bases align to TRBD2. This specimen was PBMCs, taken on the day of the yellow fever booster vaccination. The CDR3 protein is CSVEGTSESYYNEQFF. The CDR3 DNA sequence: TGCAGCGTTGAAGGGACTAGCGAGTCGTACTACAATGAGCAGTTCTTC.